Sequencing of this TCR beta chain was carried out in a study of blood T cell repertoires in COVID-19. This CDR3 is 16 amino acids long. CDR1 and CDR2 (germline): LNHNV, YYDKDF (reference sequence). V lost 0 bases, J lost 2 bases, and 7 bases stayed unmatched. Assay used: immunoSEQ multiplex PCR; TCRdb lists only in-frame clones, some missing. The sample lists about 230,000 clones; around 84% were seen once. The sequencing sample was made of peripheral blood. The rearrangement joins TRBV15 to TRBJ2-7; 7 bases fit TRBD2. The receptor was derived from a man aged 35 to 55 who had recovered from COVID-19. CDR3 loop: CATSREGAGATYEQYF. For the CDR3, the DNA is TGTGCCACCAGCAGAGAAGGGGCGGGAGCCACCTACGAGCAGTACTTC.